This T cell receptor (beta chain) was sequenced for a study of spatial heterogeneity in lung cancer. Study-wide context: The average count in raw reads for each unique TCR and UMI combination exceeded 8.5 appearances.

Time point here: sample taken at primary tumor resection. Whole RNA came from tumor, nontumor lung or frozen PBMC and was sequenced without being sorted. There were 65 or so donors, all of them untreated patients with early-stage non-small cell lung cancer. Turning to this clonotype: Its antigen is undetermined.

Study-wide points: Blood showed ubiquitous tumor TCRs more often at resection than at routine follow-up.

CDR1 and CDR2 (germline): SQVTM, ANQGSEA. V shed 2 bases and J 0 bases; nucleotides not matched to a gene: 5. CDR3 length: 15 residues. Every cDNA TCR molecule received its own unique molecular identifier. Each CDR3 protein is one row after TCRdb ran MiXCR on the 5' RACE reads. The table shows more than 20,000 distinct CDR3 sequences, with about 13% occurring only once. The clonotype comes from a female donor with early-stage non-small cell lung cancer. This chain connects TRBV29-1 to TRBJ1-1; TRBD1 matches at 8 bases. This sample comprised PBMCs, obtained at surgery. CDR3 in amino acids: CSVEPGQAVNTEAFF. CDR3 in DNA: TGCAGCGTTGAACCGGGACAGGCTGTGAACACTGAAGCTTTCTTT.